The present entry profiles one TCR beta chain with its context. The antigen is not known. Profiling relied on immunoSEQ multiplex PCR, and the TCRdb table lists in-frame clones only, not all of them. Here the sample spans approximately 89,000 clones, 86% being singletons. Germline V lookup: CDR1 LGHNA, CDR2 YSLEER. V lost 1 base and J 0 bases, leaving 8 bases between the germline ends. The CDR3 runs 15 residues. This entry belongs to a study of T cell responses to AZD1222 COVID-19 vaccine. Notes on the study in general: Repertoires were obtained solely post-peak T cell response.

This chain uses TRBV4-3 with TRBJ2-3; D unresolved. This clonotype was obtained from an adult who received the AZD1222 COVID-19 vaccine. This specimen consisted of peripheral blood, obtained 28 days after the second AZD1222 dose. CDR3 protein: CASSQGTGSTDTQYF. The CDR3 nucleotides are TGCGCCAGCAGCCAAGGGACGGGCAGCACAGATACGCAGTATTTT.